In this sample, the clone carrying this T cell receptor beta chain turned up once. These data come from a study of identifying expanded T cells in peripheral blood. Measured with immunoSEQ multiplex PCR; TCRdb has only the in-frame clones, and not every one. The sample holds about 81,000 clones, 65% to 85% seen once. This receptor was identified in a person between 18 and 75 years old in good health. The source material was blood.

The CDR3 reads CASSLSGPYYEQYF. As DNA, the CDR3 is TGTGCCAGCAGTTTATCCGGACCCTACTACGAGCAGTACTTC. The V call is TRBV28, the J call TRBJ2-7; no reliable D call. Trimming removed 1 base at V and 3 bases at J, with 10 bases between. Looked up from germline, CDR1 is MDHEN and CDR2 is SYDVKM. The CDR3 length is 14 residues.